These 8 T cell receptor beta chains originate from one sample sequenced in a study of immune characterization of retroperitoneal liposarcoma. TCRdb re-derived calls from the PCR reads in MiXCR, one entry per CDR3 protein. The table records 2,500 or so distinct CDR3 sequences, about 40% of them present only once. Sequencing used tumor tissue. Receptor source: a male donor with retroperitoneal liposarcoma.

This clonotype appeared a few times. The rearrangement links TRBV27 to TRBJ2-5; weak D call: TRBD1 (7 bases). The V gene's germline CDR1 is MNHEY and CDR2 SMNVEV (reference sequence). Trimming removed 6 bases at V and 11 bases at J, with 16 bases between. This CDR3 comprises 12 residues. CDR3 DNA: TGTGCCAGCAGCAACAGGGGAGGAGAGCAGTACTTC. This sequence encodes CASSNRGGEQYF.

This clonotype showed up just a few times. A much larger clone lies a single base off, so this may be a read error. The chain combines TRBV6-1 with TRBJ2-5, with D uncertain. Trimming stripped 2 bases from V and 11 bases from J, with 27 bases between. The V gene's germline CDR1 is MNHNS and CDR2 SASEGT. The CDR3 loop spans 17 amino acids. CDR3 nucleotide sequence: TGTGCCAGCAGTGAAACCCAACAGATAACCCCTGGCAATGAGCAGTACTTC. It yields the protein CASSETQQITPGNEQYF.

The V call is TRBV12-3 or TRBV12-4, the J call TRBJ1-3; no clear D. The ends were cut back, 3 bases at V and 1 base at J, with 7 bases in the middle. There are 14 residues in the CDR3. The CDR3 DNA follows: TGTGCCAGCAGTTTTCCCAGTTCTGGAAACACCATATATTTT. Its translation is CASSFPSSGNTIYF.

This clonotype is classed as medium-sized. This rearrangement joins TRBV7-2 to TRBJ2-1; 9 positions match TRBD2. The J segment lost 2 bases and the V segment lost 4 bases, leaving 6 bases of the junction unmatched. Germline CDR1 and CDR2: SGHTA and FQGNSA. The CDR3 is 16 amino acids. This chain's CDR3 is CASSSKRGDTYNEQFF. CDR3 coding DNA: TGTGCCAGCAGCTCGAAGCGGGGGGATACCTACAATGAGCAGTTCTTC.

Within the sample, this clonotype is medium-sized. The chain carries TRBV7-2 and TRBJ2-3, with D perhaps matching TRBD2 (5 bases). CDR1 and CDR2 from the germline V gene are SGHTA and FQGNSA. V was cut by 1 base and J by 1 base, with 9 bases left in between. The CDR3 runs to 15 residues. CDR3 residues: CASSLDSGGTDTQYF. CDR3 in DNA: TGTGCCAGCAGCTTAGACAGCGGAGGCACAGATACGCAGTATTTT.

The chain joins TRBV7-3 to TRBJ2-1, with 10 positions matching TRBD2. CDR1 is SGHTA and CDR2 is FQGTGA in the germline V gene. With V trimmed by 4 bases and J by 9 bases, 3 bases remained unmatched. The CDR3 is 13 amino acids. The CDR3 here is CASSSRTSGEQFF. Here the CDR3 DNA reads TGTGCCAGCAGCTCTCGGACTAGCGGTGAGCAGTTCTTC.

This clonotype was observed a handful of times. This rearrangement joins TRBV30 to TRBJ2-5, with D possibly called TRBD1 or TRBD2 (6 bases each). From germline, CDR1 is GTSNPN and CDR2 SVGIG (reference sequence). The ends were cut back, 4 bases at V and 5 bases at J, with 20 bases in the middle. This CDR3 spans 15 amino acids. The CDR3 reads CAWIPRWGARETQYF. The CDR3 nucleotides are TGTGCCTGGATCCCACGTTGGGGGGCGCGGGAGACCCAGTACTTC.

The CDR3: CASSFLAEYNEQFF. For the CDR3, the DNA is TGTGCCAGCAGTTTTTTAGCGGAGTACAATGAGCAGTTCTTC. The rearrangement uses TRBV12-3 or TRBV12-4 and TRBJ2-1; D may be TRBD2 (6 bases). Trimming removed 3 bases at V and 4 bases at J, with 10 bases between. This CDR3 comprises 14 residues.